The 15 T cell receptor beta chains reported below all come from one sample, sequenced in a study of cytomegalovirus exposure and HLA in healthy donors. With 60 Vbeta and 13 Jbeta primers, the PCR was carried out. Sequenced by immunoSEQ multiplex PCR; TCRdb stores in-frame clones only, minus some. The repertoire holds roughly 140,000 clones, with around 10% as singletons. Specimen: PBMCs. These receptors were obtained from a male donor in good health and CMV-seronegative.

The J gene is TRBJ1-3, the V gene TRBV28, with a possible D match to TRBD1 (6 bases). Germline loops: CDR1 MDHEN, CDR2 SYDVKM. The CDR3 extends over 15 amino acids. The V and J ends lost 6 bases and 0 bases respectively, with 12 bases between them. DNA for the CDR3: TGTGCCAGCAGCAGGGGCGACTACTCTGGAAACACCATATATTTT. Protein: CASSRGDYSGNTIYF. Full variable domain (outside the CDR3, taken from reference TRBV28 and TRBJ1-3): DVKVTQSSRYLVKRTGEKVFLECVQDMDHENMFWYRQDPGLGLRLIYFSYDVKMKEKGDIPEGYSVSREKKERFSLILESASTNQTSMYLCASSRGDYSGNTIYFGEGSWLTVV.

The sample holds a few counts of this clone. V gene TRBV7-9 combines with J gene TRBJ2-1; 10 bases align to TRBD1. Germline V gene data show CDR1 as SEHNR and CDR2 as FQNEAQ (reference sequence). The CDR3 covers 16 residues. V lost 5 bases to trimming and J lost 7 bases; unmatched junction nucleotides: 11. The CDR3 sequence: CASSALTGTGDNEQFF. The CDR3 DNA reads TGTGCCAGCAGCGCATTGACCGGGACAGGGGATAATGAGCAGTTCTTC.

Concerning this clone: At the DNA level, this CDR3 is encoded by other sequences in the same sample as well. CDR3 in amino acids: CASSIGGGYTGELFF. The CDR3 DNA reads TGTGCCAGTAGTATCGGCGGGGGGTACACCGGGGAGCTGTTTTTT. This chain joins TRBV19 and TRBJ2-2, with 8 bases lining up with TRBD2. Germline CDR1 reads LNHDA; CDR2 reads SQIVND (reference sequence). V shed 3 bases and J 3 bases; nucleotides not matched to a gene: 3. CDR3 length: 15 residues.

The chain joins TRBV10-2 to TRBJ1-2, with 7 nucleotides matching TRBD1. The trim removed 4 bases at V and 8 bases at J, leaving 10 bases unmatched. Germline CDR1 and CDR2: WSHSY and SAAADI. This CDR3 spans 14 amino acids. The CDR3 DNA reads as TGCGCCAGCAGTGGCCCCGACAGGGTCGGCGGCTACACCTTC. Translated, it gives CASSGPDRVGGYTF.

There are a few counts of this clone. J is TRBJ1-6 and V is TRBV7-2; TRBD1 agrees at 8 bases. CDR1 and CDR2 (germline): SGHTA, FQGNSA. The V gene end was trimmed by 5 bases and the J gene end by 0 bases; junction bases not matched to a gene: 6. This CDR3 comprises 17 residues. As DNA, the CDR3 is TGTGCCAGCAGCCGCAGGGGGCGCTTCTCCTATAATTCACCCCTCCACTTT. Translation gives CASSRRGRFSYNSPLHF.

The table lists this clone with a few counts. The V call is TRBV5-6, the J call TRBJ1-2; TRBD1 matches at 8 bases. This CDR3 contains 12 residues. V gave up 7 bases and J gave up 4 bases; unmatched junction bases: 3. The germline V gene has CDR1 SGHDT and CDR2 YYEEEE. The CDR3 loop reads CASGTGSYGYTF. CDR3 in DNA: TGTGCCAGCGGGACAGGTTCCTATGGCTACACCTTC.

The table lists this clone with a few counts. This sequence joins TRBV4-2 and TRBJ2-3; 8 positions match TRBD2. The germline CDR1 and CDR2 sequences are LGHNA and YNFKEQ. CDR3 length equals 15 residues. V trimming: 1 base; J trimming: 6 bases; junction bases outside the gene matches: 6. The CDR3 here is CASSQGSGEGDTQYF. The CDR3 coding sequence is TGTGCCAGCAGCCAAGGTAGCGGGGAGGGGGATACGCAGTATTTT.

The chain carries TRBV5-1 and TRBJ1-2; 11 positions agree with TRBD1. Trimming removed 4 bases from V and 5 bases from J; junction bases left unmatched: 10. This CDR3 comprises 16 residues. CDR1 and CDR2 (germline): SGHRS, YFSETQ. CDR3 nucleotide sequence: TGCGCCAGCAGCCGGGACAGGGGGACGAGACAATATGGCTACACCTTC. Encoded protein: CASSRDRGTRQYGYTF.

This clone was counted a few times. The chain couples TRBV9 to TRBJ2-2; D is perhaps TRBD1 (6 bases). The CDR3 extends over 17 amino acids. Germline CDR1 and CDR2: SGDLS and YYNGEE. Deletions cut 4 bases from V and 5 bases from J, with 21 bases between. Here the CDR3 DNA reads TGTGCCAGCAGCCTAAACCTAGGGGTGGGGGCGACCGGGGAGCTGTTTTTT. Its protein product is CASSLNLGVGATGELFF.

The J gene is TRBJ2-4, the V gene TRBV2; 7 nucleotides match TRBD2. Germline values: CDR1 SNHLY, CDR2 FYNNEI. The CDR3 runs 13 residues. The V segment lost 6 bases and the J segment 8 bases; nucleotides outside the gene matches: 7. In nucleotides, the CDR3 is TGTGCCAGCAGGGGGGAGGGTCTGGACATTCAGTACTTC. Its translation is CASRGEGLDIQYF.

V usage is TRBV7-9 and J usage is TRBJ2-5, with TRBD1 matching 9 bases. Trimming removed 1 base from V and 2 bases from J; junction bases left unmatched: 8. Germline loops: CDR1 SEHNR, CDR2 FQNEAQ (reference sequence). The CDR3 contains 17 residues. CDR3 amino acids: CASSLGKTGTGQETQYF. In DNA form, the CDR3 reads TGTGCCAGCAGCTTAGGCAAAACCGGGACAGGGCAAGAGACCCAGTACTTC.

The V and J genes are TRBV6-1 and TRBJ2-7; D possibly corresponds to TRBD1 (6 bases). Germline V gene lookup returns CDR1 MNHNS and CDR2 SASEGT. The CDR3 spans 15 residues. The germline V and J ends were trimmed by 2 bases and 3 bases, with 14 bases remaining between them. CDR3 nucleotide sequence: TGTGCCAGCAGTGAACAACCGGACAGAGGCTACGAGCAGTACTTC. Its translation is CASSEQPDRGYEQYF.

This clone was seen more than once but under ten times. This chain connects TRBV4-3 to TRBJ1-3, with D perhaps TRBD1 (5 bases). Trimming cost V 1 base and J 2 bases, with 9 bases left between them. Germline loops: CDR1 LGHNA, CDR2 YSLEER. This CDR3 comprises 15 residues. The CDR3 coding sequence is TGCGCCAGCAGCCAAGGCTCAGGGCCTGGAAACACCATATATTTT. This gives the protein CASSQGSGPGNTIYF.

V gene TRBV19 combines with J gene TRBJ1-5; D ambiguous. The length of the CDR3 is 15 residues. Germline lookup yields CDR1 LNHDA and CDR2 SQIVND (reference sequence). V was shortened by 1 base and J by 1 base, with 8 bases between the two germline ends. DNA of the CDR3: TGTGCCAGTAGTATAGCGTCCGGGAGCAATCAGCCCCAGCATTTT. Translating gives CASSIASGSNQPQHF.

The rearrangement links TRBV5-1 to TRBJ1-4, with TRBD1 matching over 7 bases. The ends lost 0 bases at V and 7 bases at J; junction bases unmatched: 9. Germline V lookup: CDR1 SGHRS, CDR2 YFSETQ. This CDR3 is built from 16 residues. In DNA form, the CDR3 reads TGCGCCAGCAGCTTGGGCCCGCCAGGGGGAGGTGAAAAACTGTTTTTT. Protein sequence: CASSLGPPGGGEKLFF.